This T cell receptor (beta chain) is drawn from a study of response to subunit inactivated influenza vaccine. The CDR3 is 14 amino acids. Trimming shortened V by 3 bases and J by 1 base, and 10 bases separated the two germline ends. The germline CDR1 and CDR2 sequences are SGHRS and YFSETQ. TCRdb fed the RT-PCR reads into MiXCR, producing one record per CDR3 protein. The sample lists about 530,000 distinct CDR3 sequences; approximately 10% were seen once. The study, taken as a whole, reports: Authors suggested that a seasonal influenza vaccination recruits few new T cells each time.

This clonotype came up many times. Its matching antigen is unknown. This clonotype was sampled from a man in his fifties or sixties who received an inactivated influenza vaccine. The chain recombines TRBV5-1 with TRBJ2-5, with D possibly TRBD2 on 6 matching bases. The input for sequencing was PBMCs from blood, taken on the day of vaccination. DNA of the CDR3: TGCGCCAGCAGCTCGACTAGTTCCCAAGAGACCCAGTACTTC. This codes for CASSSTSSQETQYF.